The T cell receptor beta chain under discussion was sequenced for a study of T cell repertoires in cytomegalovirus infection. Study overall: The public TCR beta signatures pointed to both CMV infection and matching HLA type.

TCRdb reanalysed the reads using MiXCR and keeps one entry per CDR3 protein. The data contain roughly 500,000 distinct CDR3 sequences, 15% to 20% of them seen just once; the ten biggest clones take up about 24%. Points from the study as a whole: The ex vivo response was dominated by HLA-C-restricted CMV-specific TCR beta clonotypes. Of the TCR beta families, the public ones yielded a cumulative frequency that identified carriers of CMV plus the relevant HLA.

This clonotype was seen at least ten times. Its antigen is not identified. The sequencing sample was made of CD8+ T cells from PBMCs. The TCR was taken from a human donor in good health (CMV status not recorded). Some clones in this sample may be carry-over from other donors' samples.

DNA of the CDR3: TGTGCCAGCAGCGCGGAAGGGTGGAGGATATTAAACTATGGCTACACCTTC. It yields the protein CASSAEGWRILNYGYTF. V gene TRBV11-2 combines with J gene TRBJ1-2; D is unresolved. V shed 5 bases and J shed 2 bases, with 21 bases lying between them. Per the germline V gene, CDR1 is SGHAT and CDR2 is FQNNGV. CDR3 length equals 17 residues.